The 32 T cell receptor beta chains below were found in one sample sequenced in a study of shared T cell receptors in the human thymus. Profiled with immunoSEQ multiplex PCR; TCRdb holds only in-frame clones, not every one. The sample lists hundreds of thousands of clones; 85% to 90% were seen once. This sample also belongs to another study, concerning human thymus T cells.

Sequenced: thymocytes. The receptors derive from a boy under three years old with a congenital heart defect.

The table lists this clone with a count of one. The rearrangement uses TRBV28 and TRBJ2-1, with a tentative D call TRBD2 (6 bases). CDR1 and CDR2 (germline): MDHEN, SYDVKM. V shed 0 bases and J shed 7 bases, with 16 bases lying between them. The CDR3 has 16 residues. Written as DNA, the CDR3 is TGTGCCAGCAGTTTATGGTCTCCAGGGAGGACGAATGAGCAGTTCTTC. Its protein product is CASSLWSPGRTNEQFF.

The chain couples TRBV18 to TRBJ2-7, with 9 bases aligning to TRBD2. Germline lookup yields CDR1 KGHSH and CDR2 LQKENI. Losses at the gene ends were 1 base for V and 2 bases for J; bases not matched to a gene: 6. The CDR3 is 16 amino acids. CDR3 sequence reads: CASSPLKASGAYEQYF. The CDR3 coding sequence is TGTGCCAGCTCACCACTGAAGGCTAGCGGGGCCTACGAGCAGTACTTC.

The chain carries TRBV7-8 and TRBJ2-7, with 9 nucleotides matching TRBD2. CDR3 length: 14 amino acids. Germline trimming cut 3 bases from V and 2 bases from J; bases unmatched to any gene: 2. Germline lookup yields CDR1 SGHVS and CDR2 FQNEAQ. CDR3 in amino acids: CASSFSGGTYEQYF. The CDR3 bases are TGTGCCAGCAGCTTTAGCGGGGGAACCTACGAGCAGTACTTC.

The chain carries TRBV5-1 and TRBJ2-1; 10 nucleotides line up with TRBD2. V trimming: 4 bases; J trimming: 9 bases; junction bases outside the gene matches: 7. The CDR3 spans 14 residues. Germline V gene sequence: CDR1 SGHRS, CDR2 YFSETQ. The CDR3 sequence: CASSPLAGAREQFF. The DNA of the CDR3 is TGCGCCAGCAGCCCTCTAGCGGGAGCTCGTGAGCAGTTCTTC.

The chain couples TRBV5-4 to TRBJ2-7; the D gene is possibly TRBD2 (6 bases). The germline V gene encodes CDR1 SGHNT and CDR2 YYREEE (reference sequence). The V and J ends lost 1 base and 0 bases respectively, with 14 bases between them. The CDR3 has 16 amino acids. The CDR3 region is CASSLRREGASYEQYF. Here the CDR3 DNA reads TGTGCCAGCAGCTTGAGGCGGGAAGGGGCCTCCTACGAGCAGTACTTC.

The rearrangement uses TRBV7-2 and TRBJ2-7, with 10 bases identical to TRBD1. The length of the CDR3 is 15 residues. V lost 5 bases and J lost 3; bases outside the gene matches: 7. CDR1 and CDR2 from the germline V gene are SGHTA and FQGNSA. The CDR3 sequence: CASSPYRDRGYEQYF. The CDR3 DNA is TGTGCCAGCAGCCCATACCGGGACAGGGGCTACGAGCAGTACTTC.

The chain uses TRBV2 and TRBJ1-4; 10 bases match TRBD1. Germline CDR1 is SNHLY and CDR2 is FYNNEI. This CDR3 has 15 residues. V shed 7 bases and J 8 bases; nucleotides not matched to a gene: 10. The CDR3 DNA sequence: TGTGCCAGCAATATGACAGGGGGCTGGACCGAAAAACTGTTTTTT. It yields the protein CASNMTGGWTEKLFF.

This clone was counted a single time. The chain has TRBV23-1 and TRBJ1-1; 8 bases fit TRBD1. TRBV23-1 is given ORF status, its function remaining uncertain. J lost 3 bases, V lost 6 bases, and 9 bases had no gene match. The CDR3 is 15 residues long. The CDR3 loop reads CASRRTGIGHTEAFF. CDR3 DNA: TGCGCCAGCAGAAGGACAGGGATAGGACACACTGAAGCTTTCTTT.

This sequence joins TRBV7-2 and TRBJ2-1; TRBD2 agrees at 8 bases. The V gene end was trimmed by 1 base and the J gene end by 7 bases; junction bases not matched to a gene: 12. Germline V gene sequence: CDR1 SGHTA, CDR2 FQGNSA. The CDR3 extends over 17 amino acids. CDR3 in amino acids: CASSLGPGTRGGNEQFF. CDR3 bases: TGTGCCAGCAGCTTAGGCCCCGGGACTAGAGGGGGAAATGAGCAGTTCTTC. Based on the CDR3 plus reference TRBV7-2 and TRBJ2-1, the full variable domain is GAGVSQSPSNKVTEKGKDVELRCDPISGHTALYWYRQSLGQGLEFLIYFQGNSAPDKSGLPSDRFSAERTGGSVSTLTIQRTQQEDSAVYLCASSLGPGTRGGNEQFFGPGTRLTVL.

This clone showed up just a few times. CDR3 loop: CASSLYYTDTGELFF. The CDR3 DNA reads as TGTGCCAGCAGTTTATACTACACGGACACCGGGGAGCTGTTTTTT. The rearrangement links TRBV28 to TRBJ2-2; D call uncertain. V lost 1 base to trimming and J lost 3 bases, with 9 bases between them. CDR3 length: 15 residues. CDR1 is MDHEN, CDR2 SYDVKM, per germline.

The chain recombines TRBV4-1 with TRBJ2-1, with 7 bases that match TRBD2. The trim removed 5 bases at V and 4 bases at J, leaving 11 bases unmatched. Germline V gives CDR1 MGHRA, CDR2 YSYEKL. The CDR3 loop spans 16 amino acids. This CDR3 is CASSAPLADPYNEQFF. The CDR3 nucleotides are TGCGCCAGCAGCGCCCCTCTAGCGGACCCGTACAATGAGCAGTTCTTC.

The V and J genes are TRBV4-3 and TRBJ1-5; maybe TRBD1 (5 bases). With 1 base removed from V and 3 bases from J, the gap between germline ends came to 16 bases. The CDR3 is 17 residues long. The V gene's germline CDR1 is LGHNA and CDR2 YSLEER. Written as DNA, the CDR3 is TGCGCCAGCAGCCAAGTACATAAGGGCAGGGCCAATCAGCCCCAGCATTTT. Protein: CASSQVHKGRANQPQHF.

The chain uses TRBV18 and TRBJ2-1; 12 bases are shared with TRBD2. In germline, CDR1 is KGHSH, CDR2 LQKENI. The CDR3 contains 17 residues. The V segment lost 1 base and the J segment 5 bases; nucleotides outside the gene matches: 6. The CDR3 loop is CASSPRPSGRVHNEQFF. The CDR3 DNA is TGTGCCAGCTCACCACGCCCTAGCGGGAGGGTACACAATGAGCAGTTCTTC.

This CDR3 reads CASSQEGSDRDYGYTF. Written as DNA, the CDR3 is TGTGCCAGCAGCCAAGAGGGGTCAGACAGAGATTATGGCTACACCTTC. The V and J genes are TRBV14 and TRBJ1-2; TRBD1 might be the D (5 bases). The germline gives CDR1 SGHDN, CDR2 FVKESK. The CDR3 covers 16 residues. Trimming cost V 0 bases and J 5 bases, with 16 bases left between them. Variable domain in full (rest from reference TRBV14 and TRBJ1-2): EAGVTQFPSHSVIEKGQTVTLRCDPISGHDNLYWYRRVMGKEIKFLLHFVKESKQDESGMPNNRFLAERTGGTYSTLKVQPAELEDSGVYFCASSQEGSDRDYGYTFGSGTRLTVV.

V usage is TRBV2 and J usage is TRBJ2-1; maybe TRBD1 (6 bases). CDR3 length: 14 residues. Germline lookup yields CDR1 SNHLY and CDR2 FYNNEI. V was shortened by 7 bases and J by 8 bases, with 18 bases between the two germline ends. The CDR3 DNA follows: TGTGCCAGCAAGAACAGCCCAGGGGCGGATGAGCAGTTCTTC. Translation gives CASKNSPGADEQFF. Full variable domain (outside the CDR3, taken from reference TRBV2 and TRBJ2-1): EPEVTQTPSHQVTQMGQEVILRCVPISNHLYFYWYRQILGQKVEFLVSFYNNEISEKSEIFDDQFSVERPDGSNFTLKIRSTKLEDSAMYFCASKNSPGADEQFFGPGTRLTVL.

This rearrangement joins TRBV18 to TRBJ2-7, with TRBD2 matching 8 bases. Germline V gene lookup returns CDR1 KGHSH and CDR2 LQKENI. Losses at the gene ends were 3 bases for V and 1 base for J; bases not matched to a gene: 14. The length of the CDR3 is 18 residues. This CDR3 is CASSPPNGPSGRSYEQYF. Written as DNA, the CDR3 is TGTGCCAGCTCACCCCCGAACGGGCCTAGCGGGCGTTCCTACGAGCAGTACTTC.

The CDR3 protein is CASSISIPRQNTGELFF. For the CDR3, the DNA is TGTGCCAGTAGTATATCTATCCCTCGTCAGAACACCGGGGAGCTGTTTTTT. The chain is built from TRBV19 and TRBJ2-2, with D hard to call. CDR3 length: 17 amino acids. The V end was cut by 2 bases, the J end by 1 base, with 14 bases between. The germline CDR1 and CDR2 sequences are LNHDA and SQIVND (reference sequence).

CDR3 sequence (DNA): TGTGCCAGCAGCGGCCTGTTTGTAGCGGGCCTTCTCCCGACAGATACGCAGTATTTT. Translated: CASSGLFVAGLLPTDTQYF. The chain links TRBV5-4 to TRBJ2-3; 7 bases agree with TRBD2. With 4 bases clipped from V and 3 bases from J, the junction kept 20 bases outside the gene matches. Germline V gene data show CDR1 as SGHNT and CDR2 as YYREEE (reference sequence). The CDR3 is made up of 19 amino acids.

A single count supports this clone. This rearrangement joins TRBV28 to TRBJ2-7, with D tentatively TRBD2 (7 bases). The CDR3 spans 16 residues. Germline V gives CDR1 MDHEN, CDR2 SYDVKM. V shed 2 bases and J shed 6 bases, with 20 bases lying between them. The CDR3 nucleotides are TGTGCCAGCAGTTTAAAGGGGGGGAATCGGTTTCTCGAGCAGTACTTC. Its translation is CASSLKGGNRFLEQYF.

The genes are TRBV5-4 and TRBJ2-7, with D tentatively TRBD2 (6 bases). The germline V gene has CDR1 SGHNT and CDR2 YYREEE (reference sequence). This CDR3 comprises 15 residues. Trimming removed 0 bases from V and 6 bases from J, with 16 bases in between. CDR3 loop: CASSLGTGAPGEQYF. The DNA for the CDR3 is TGTGCCAGCAGCTTGGGTACGGGAGCCCCGGGCGAGCAGTACTTC.

This clone was counted between two and nine times. This chain connects TRBV19 to TRBJ1-4; weak D call: TRBD1 (6 bases). Deletions cut 10 bases from V and 8 bases from J, with 14 bases between. Per germline, CDR1 LNHDA and CDR2 SQIVND (reference sequence). The CDR3 runs to 12 residues. The chain's CDR3 is CATRGREEKLFF. CDR3 in DNA: TGTGCCACCAGGGGCAGGGAGGAAAAACTGTTTTTT.

The chain couples TRBV5-6 to TRBJ1-1; no firm D call. The CDR3 consists of 15 residues. Trimming took off 1 base at V and 2 bases at J, with 12 bases between the two ends. Germline V gene data show CDR1 as SGHDT and CDR2 as YYEEEE. CDR3 protein: CASSLLARFNTEAFF. As DNA, the CDR3 is TGTGCCAGCAGCTTGCTGGCCAGGTTTAACACTGAAGCTTTCTTT.

The chain uses TRBV5-1 and TRBJ2-4; D uncertain. The V gene lost 3 bases and the J gene lost 0 bases, with 16 bases spanning the gap. The germline V gene encodes CDR1 SGHRS and CDR2 YFSETQ. The CDR3 spans 17 residues. CDR3 residues: CASSSNTDSLAKNIQYF. Written as DNA, the CDR3 is TGCGCCAGCAGCTCGAACACGGATAGCTTAGCCAAAAACATTCAGTACTTC.

The V gene is TRBV5-1, the J gene TRBJ1-6; D is undetermined. Germline CDR1 reads SGHRS; CDR2 reads YFSETQ. The CDR3 has 13 residues. V lost 0 bases to trimming and J lost 9 bases, with 7 bases between them. The CDR3 reads CASSLGPFSPLHF. Written as DNA, the CDR3 is TGCGCCAGCAGCTTGGGGCCTTTTTCACCCCTCCACTTT.

The genes are TRBV27 and TRBJ2-7; D may be TRBD2 (6 bases). V was clipped by 5 bases and J by 5 bases, with 19 bases between them. Germline V lookup: CDR1 MNHEY, CDR2 SMNVEV (reference sequence). The CDR3 has 15 residues. This chain's CDR3 is CASSPRGSGTHEQYF. CDR3 in DNA: TGTGCCAGCAGTCCTCGGGGTAGCGGCACCCACGAGCAGTACTTC.

V gene TRBV5-5 combines with J gene TRBJ1-2, with D possibly matching TRBD1 (6 bases). Germline CDR1 SGHKS, CDR2 YYEKEE (reference sequence). The CDR3 is 15 amino acids. V was shortened by 7 bases and J by 1 base, with 17 bases between the two germline ends. CDR3 sequence reads: CASLQGNVNNYGYTF. CDR3 nucleotide sequence: TGTGCCAGCCTTCAGGGGAACGTCAATAACTATGGCTACACCTTC.

J is TRBJ2-1 and V is TRBV9; 13 bases map to TRBD2. CDR1 and CDR2 (germline): SGDLS, YYNGEE. The CDR3 covers 15 residues. V gave up 4 bases and J gave up 7 bases; unmatched junction bases: 5. CDR3 loop: CASSRTSGRGNEQFF. CDR3 nucleotides: TGTGCCAGCAGCCGGACTAGCGGGAGAGGAAATGAGCAGTTCTTC.

V gene TRBV5-8 combines with J gene TRBJ2-2; 7 nucleotides align to TRBD1. Germline CDR1 is SGHTS and CDR2 is YDEGEE. J was trimmed by 7 bases and V by 2 bases; bases with no gene match: 11. This CDR3 contains 16 residues. The CDR3 loop is CASSLREDRADGELFF. CDR3 sequence (DNA): TGTGCCAGCAGCTTACGGGAAGACAGGGCGGACGGGGAGCTGTTTTTT.

Only one count was recorded for this clone. V usage is TRBV29-1 and J usage is TRBJ2-4; a possible D gene is TRBD2 (6 bases). This CDR3 is 16 amino acids long. V lost 0 bases to trimming and J lost 1 base, with 13 bases between them. CDR1 is SQVTM and CDR2 is ANQGSEA in the germline V gene. The CDR3 protein is CSVEDGGRLAKNIQYF. As DNA, the CDR3 is TGCAGCGTTGAAGATGGGGGGAGGCTGGCCAAAAACATTCAGTACTTC. The variable domain in full, completed from reference TRBV29-1 and TRBJ2-4, reads SAVISQKPSRDICQRGTSLTIQCQVDSQVTMMFWYRQQPGQSLTLIATANQGSEATYESGFVIDKFPISRPNLTFSTLTVSNMSPEDSSIYLCSVEDGGRLAKNIQYFGAGTRLSVL.

The chain has TRBV12-5 and TRBJ2-7, with D maybe TRBD1 (6 bases). V was pared by 6 bases and J by 0 bases, with 15 bases between. The CDR3 runs to 15 residues. Germline loops: CDR1 LGHNT, CDR2 FRNRAP. Written as DNA, the CDR3 is TGTGCTAGTGGGAGAACCGGACAGCGCTCCTACGAGCAGTACTTC. It is translated as CASGRTGQRSYEQYF.

The J gene is TRBJ2-4, the V gene TRBV27; 12 bases align to TRBD2. Germline V gene sequence: CDR1 MNHEY, CDR2 SMNVEV (reference sequence). The J segment lost 0 bases and the V segment lost 6 bases, leaving 9 bases of the junction unmatched. The CDR3 has 18 amino acids. This CDR3 reads CASRIGTSGSLAKNIQYF. The CDR3 DNA is TGTGCCAGCAGAATAGGGACTAGCGGGTCACTAGCCAAAAACATTCAGTACTTC.

In DNA form, the CDR3 reads TGTGCCAGCAGCCCCCGAGGGCCGGGAGGATCCTACAATGAGCAGTTCTTC. The encoded protein is CASSPRGPGGSYNEQFF. The chain couples TRBV11-2 to TRBJ2-1; 7 bases map to TRBD2. The CDR3 length is 17 residues. Trimming at V came to 5 bases and at J to 1 base, leaving 11 bases not matched to a gene. Looked up from germline, CDR1 is SGHAT and CDR2 is FQNNGV.